Listed here are 23 T cell receptor beta chains from one sample, sequenced in a study of OX40 agonist ivuxolimab in advanced cancers. TCRdb's table, derived via immunoSEQ multiplex PCR, lists solely in-frame clones and lacks some. The sample has about 100,000 clones, 89% seen once. The input for sequencing was CD4+ or CD8+ T cells sorted from blood, taken in a trial of the OX40 agonist ivuxolimab. The receptors originated from an adult with an advanced solid tumor such as melanoma, head and neck, liver or kidney cancer.

This rearrangement joins TRBV11-2 to TRBJ1-3; 9 bases align to TRBD1. J was trimmed by 7 bases and V by 0 bases; bases with no gene match: 4. The CDR3 spans 15 residues. The germline V gene has CDR1 SGHAT and CDR2 FQNNGV. The DNA of the CDR3 is TGTGCCAGCAGCTTAGACGGACAGGGGATGAACACCATATATTTT. Translated, it gives CASSLDGQGMNTIYF.

The chain joins TRBV18 to TRBJ2-1; D unresolved. The CDR3 sequence is 15 residues long. Deletions cut 5 bases from V and 5 bases from J, with 16 bases between. CDR1 is KGHSH, CDR2 LQKENI, per germline. The CDR3 protein is CASSTDGSTHNEQFF. DNA of the CDR3: TGTGCCAGCTCAACGGACGGCTCAACCCACAATGAGCAGTTCTTC. The whole variable domain, remainder taken from reference TRBV18 and TRBJ2-1, is NAGVMQNPRHLVRRRGQEARLRCSPMKGHSHVYWYRQLPEEGLKFMVYLQKENIIDESGMPKERFSAEFPKEGPSILRIQQVVRGDSAAYFCASSTDGSTHNEQFFGPGTRLTVL.

This clone was seen a single time. The chain carries TRBV18 and TRBJ1-5; D uncertain. The CDR3 is made up of 13 amino acids. Germline values: CDR1 KGHSH, CDR2 LQKENI. V was trimmed by 6 bases and J by 0 bases, leaving 6 bases between them. CDR3 DNA sequence: TGTGCCAGCTCCGGAGCTAGCAATCAGCCCCAGCATTTT. This translates into CASSGASNQPQHF. The variable domain in full, with the rest retrieved from reference TRBV18 and TRBJ1-5, is NAGVMQNPRHLVRRRGQEARLRCSPMKGHSHVYWYRQLPEEGLKFMVYLQKENIIDESGMPKERFSAEFPKEGPSILRIQQVVRGDSAAYFCASSGASNQPQHFGDGTRLSIL.

This chain links TRBV29-1 with TRBJ1-2; no firm D call. Trimming took off 0 bases at V and 10 bases at J, with 9 bases between the two ends. CDR1 SQVTM and CDR2 ANQGSEA come from the germline V gene. There are 11 residues in the CDR3. DNA of the CDR3: TGCAGCGTTGAAGAATCGCTGATCTACACCTTC. This translates into CSVEESLIYTF.

The J gene is TRBJ2-3, the V gene TRBV4-2; D is perhaps TRBD2 (5 bases). CDR3 size: 14 residues. With 2 bases removed from V and 8 bases from J, the gap between germline ends came to 14 bases. Germline lookup yields CDR1 LGHNA and CDR2 YNFKEQ. The CDR3 nucleotides read TGTGCCAGCAGCCAAACGGGCGGGCCAGGTACGCAGTATTTT. Protein: CASSQTGGPGTQYF.

This chain's CDR3 is CASSFGLRETQYF. CDR3 sequence (DNA): TGTGCCAGCAGCTTCGGACTACGAGAGACCCAGTACTTC. The chain has TRBV7-3 and TRBJ2-5, with D tentatively TRBD2 (6 bases). V dropped 3 bases and J dropped 4 bases, with 9 bases sitting between them. The CDR3 loop spans 13 amino acids. Germline assignment: CDR1 SGHTA and CDR2 FQGTGA.

This chain's CDR3 is CASSQVEGIYEQYF. For the CDR3, the DNA is TGCGCCAGCAGCCAGGTAGAGGGAATCTACGAGCAGTACTTC. The chain links TRBV10-2 to TRBJ2-7; TRBD2 is a possible D gene (5 bases). V lost 6 bases and J lost 3, with 15 bases in between. Germline CDR1 is WSHSY and CDR2 is SAAADI. This CDR3 contains 14 residues.

The V and J genes are TRBV12-5 and TRBJ2-7, with unresolved D. Looked up from germline, CDR1 is LGHNT and CDR2 is FRNRAP. This CDR3 contains 13 residues. Trimming cost V 1 base and J 7 bases, with 11 bases left between them. CDR3 loop: CASGLEGLTEQYF. The CDR3 nucleotides read TGTGCTAGTGGTTTGGAAGGGCTGACGGAGCAGTACTTC.

Here the CDR3 reads CASSTWRVGANVLTF. CDR3 sequence (DNA): TGTGCCAGCAGCACTTGGAGGGTAGGGGCCAACGTCCTGACTTTC. The chain uses TRBV7-2 and TRBJ2-6; D possibly corresponds to TRBD2 (6 bases). This CDR3 spans 15 amino acids. V shed 5 bases and J shed 4 bases, with 12 bases lying between them. Germline CDR1 SGHTA, CDR2 FQGNSA.

This clone appeared once. The gene calls are TRBV5-1 and TRBJ2-1; tentative D call: TRBD2 (6 bases). This CDR3 spans 13 amino acids. Germline V gene lookup returns CDR1 SGHRS and CDR2 YFSETQ. V lost 4 bases and J lost 5, with 10 bases in between. CDR3 residues: CASSLGTDNEQFF. The CDR3 region has the DNA TGCGCCAGCAGCCTCGGGACTGACAATGAGCAGTTCTTC.

The chain has TRBV19 and TRBJ2-5; D tentatively fits TRBD1 or TRBD2 (6 bases each). The CDR3 extends over 15 amino acids. Trimming left V 5 bases short and J 1 base short, with 14 bases between. Germline values: CDR1 LNHDA, CDR2 SQIVND (reference sequence). CDR3 nucleotides: TGTGCCAGTAGTTCACAAGGGGGGACCCAAGAGACCCAGTACTTC. Translated, it gives CASSSQGGTQETQYF. Combining the CDR3 with reference TRBV19 and TRBJ2-5 gives the whole variable domain DGGITQSPKYLFRKEGQNVTLSCEQNLNHDAMYWYRQDPGQGLRLIYYSQIVNDFQKGDIAEGYSVSREKKESFPLTVTSAQKNPTAFYLCASSSQGGTQETQYFGPGTRLLVL.

V usage is TRBV29-1 and J usage is TRBJ1-2, with D possibly TRBD1 on 5 matching bases. The CDR3 is made up of 12 amino acids. Germline V lookup: CDR1 SQVTM, CDR2 ANQGSEA. V lost 7 bases, J lost 9 bases, and 18 bases lay in between. The CDR3 region is CSALAGRDRYTF. The CDR3, as DNA: TGCAGCGCTTTGGCAGGGAGGGACCGCTACACCTTC.

As concerns this clone: The germline gene is not matched at one end of the junction; a read error may be the cause. The chain uses TRBV27 and TRBJ2-7; 7 positions match TRBD1. This CDR3 has 12 residues. Germline V gene sequence: CDR1 MNHEY, CDR2 SMNVEV (reference sequence). As DNA, the CDR3 is TGTGCCAGCAGTCCCCACAGGGGCCGGCTCGACTTC. Its protein product is CASSPHRGRLDF.

The rearrangement links TRBV14 to TRBJ2-3, with 7 bases that match TRBD2. V trimming: 1 base; J trimming: 1 base; junction bases outside the gene matches: 5. This CDR3 region has 16 residues. The germline gives CDR1 SGHDN, CDR2 FVKESK. CDR3 amino acids: CASSQGLGGGTDTQYF. The CDR3, as DNA: TGTGCCAGCAGCCAAGGTTTGGGGGGGGGCACAGATACGCAGTATTTT.

This chain links TRBV5-4 with TRBJ2-6; a weak D match, TRBD2 (6 bases). Trimming cost V 3 bases and J 0 bases, with 16 bases left between them. The CDR3 runs to 18 residues. In germline, CDR1 is SGHNT, CDR2 YYREEE (reference sequence). This CDR3 reads CASSSGLGGSSGANVLTF. The CDR3 bases are TGTGCCAGCAGCTCCGGACTGGGAGGCAGCTCTGGGGCCAACGTCCTGACTTTC.

The chain uses TRBV27 and TRBJ1-4, with D hard to call. The CDR3 spans 13 residues. V was pared by 1 base and J by 10 bases, with 10 bases between. Germline CDR1 is MNHEY and CDR2 is SMNVEV (reference sequence). CDR3 loop: CASSLWSEGKLFF. CDR3 sequence (DNA): TGTGCCAGCAGTTTATGGTCCGAGGGAAAACTGTTTTTT.

V gene TRBV5-4 combines with J gene TRBJ2-3; 9 bases match TRBD2. The CDR3 spans 18 residues. Germline CDR1 is SGHNT and CDR2 is YYREEE (reference sequence). The V segment lost 2 bases and the J segment 1 base; nucleotides outside the gene matches: 11. Here the CDR3 DNA reads TGTGCCAGCAGCTTTGCCCGCACGGCTAGCGGGGGCACAGATACGCAGTATTTT. Protein product: CASSFARTASGGTDTQYF.

The chain employs TRBV27 and TRBJ2-3; TRBD2 matches at 10 bases. Germline CDR1 reads MNHEY; CDR2 reads SMNVEV (reference sequence). CDR3 length equals 18 residues. The ends lost 6 bases at V and 1 base at J; junction bases unmatched: 13. The CDR3, as DNA: TGTGCCAGCAGCCGCGTTAGCCAGAGCGGGAGGGGCACAGATACGCAGTATTTT. Translation gives CASSRVSQSGRGTDTQYF.

This rearrangement joins TRBV4-1 to TRBJ2-7, with D perhaps matching TRBD2 (5 bases). The CDR3 extends over 14 amino acids. Trimming cost V 3 bases and J 7 bases, with 16 bases left between them. Germline assignment: CDR1 MGHRA and CDR2 YSYEKL. The CDR3 DNA reads TGCGCCAGCAGCCATCTCGGTGAGGGCTTGGAGCAGTACTTC. Encoded protein: CASSHLGEGLEQYF.

The CDR3 loop is CSATGENYGYTF. The CDR3 DNA follows: TGCAGCGCGACAGGGGAAAACTATGGCTACACCTTC. V usage is TRBV29-1 and J usage is TRBJ1-2; 8 positions agree with TRBD1. The CDR3 loop spans 12 amino acids. Losses at the gene ends were 7 bases for V and 2 bases for J; bases not matched to a gene: 3. Germline values: CDR1 SQVTM, CDR2 ANQGSEA.

The sample holds one count of this clone. The rearrangement uses TRBV30 and TRBJ1-4; 7 positions match TRBD1. CDR1 and CDR2 (germline): GTSNPN, SVGIG (reference sequence). V trimming: 4 bases; J trimming: 4 bases; junction bases outside the gene matches: 9. The length of the CDR3 is 15 residues. The CDR3 is CAWKLIGTVNEKLFF. The CDR3 DNA reads TGTGCCTGGAAGCTTATCGGGACAGTTAATGAAAAACTGTTTTTT.

The chain has TRBV7-9 and TRBJ1-2, with D maybe TRBD1 (5 bases). V lost 6 bases and J lost 7, with 15 bases in between. The CDR3 contains 13 residues. From germline, CDR1 is SEHNR and CDR2 FQNEAQ (reference sequence). The CDR3: CASSQTGLRGYTF. The CDR3 nucleotides are TGTGCCAGCAGTCAAACAGGTCTTCGTGGCTACACCTTC.

This clone appeared a few times. The chain carries TRBV5-1 and TRBJ1-1, with D unclear. Looked up from germline, CDR1 is SGHRS and CDR2 is YFSETQ. V was trimmed by 2 bases and J by 0 bases, leaving 8 bases between them. The CDR3 extends over 14 amino acids. CDR3 region: CASSLWALNTEAFF. Written as DNA, the CDR3 is TGCGCCAGCAGCTTATGGGCCCTGAACACTGAAGCTTTCTTT. Drawing the rest from reference TRBV5-1 and TRBJ1-1, the complete variable domain is KAGVTQTPRYLIKTRGQQVTLSCSPISGHRSVSWYQQTPGQGLQFLFEYFSETQRNKGNFPGRFSGRQFSNSRSEMNVSTLELGDSALYLCASSLWALNTEAFFGQGTRLTVV.